The rows below give T cell receptor beta chains drawn from one sample of a study of blood T cell repertoires in COVID-19. TCRdb's table, derived via immunoSEQ multiplex PCR, lists solely in-frame clones and lacks some. The repertoire holds about 240,000 clones, with around 80% as singletons. The material sequenced was peripheral blood. All receptors come from a woman aged 18-30 years with acute or convalescent COVID-19. CDR3s include the opening cysteine and the closing phenylalanine or tryptophan. D genes are given only for firm matches. Size is stated for part of the rows, as once, few or many counts, or as a class when the clone is expanded.

V: TRBV7-8; D: TRBD1; size: -; J: TRBJ1-3; CDR3: CASSLTTGVGNTIYF; DNA: TGTGCCAGCAGCTTAACGACAGGGGTTGGAAACACCATATATTTT
V: TRBV7-9; D: TRBD1; size: -; J: TRBJ1-2; CDR3: CASSSDRDRAYGYTF; DNA: TGTGCCAGCAGCTCCGACAGGGACAGAGCCTATGGCTACACCTTC
V: TRBV5-6; D: -; size: -; J: TRBJ1-1; CDR3: CASSLGAFLNTEAFF; DNA: TGTGCCAGCAGCTTGGGGGCCTTTTTGAACACTGAAGCTTTCTTT
V: TRBV6-5; D: -; size: -; J: TRBJ2-1; CDR3: CASSYSGAGSYNEQFF; DNA: TGTGCCAGCAGTTACTCGGGGGCGGGCTCCTACAATGAGCAGTTCTTC
V: TRBV19; D: TRBD1; size: -; J: TRBJ1-2; CDR3: CASSPEGQGFIWDGYTF; DNA: TGTGCCAGTAGTCCCGAGGGACAGGGGTTCATTTGGGATGGCTACACCTTC
V: TRBV19; D: -; size: -; J: TRBJ1-6; CDR3: CASTDGDNSPLHF; DNA: TGTGCCAGTACTGACGGGGATAATTCACCCCTCCACTTT
V: TRBV9; D: TRBD1; size: -; J: TRBJ1-4; CDR3: CASSAPGQSNEKLFF; DNA: TGTGCCAGCAGCGCACCGGGACAGAGTAATGAAAAACTGTTTTTT
V: TRBV5-6; D: -; size: few; J: TRBJ2-2; CDR3: CASSLAVTGELFF; DNA: TGTGCCAGCAGCTTGGCCGTTACCGGGGAGCTGTTTTTT
V: TRBV28; D: TRBD1; size: few; J: TRBJ1-6; CDR3: CASSQPKAQGVKHNSPLHF; DNA: TGTGCCAGCAGCCAACCAAAAGCACAGGGGGTGAAACATAATTCACCCCTCCACTTT
V: TRBV14; D: -; size: few; J: TRBJ2-3; CDR3: CASSLRGSRADTQYF; DNA: TGTGCCAGCAGCCTTCGAGGGAGTAGGGCAGATACGCAGTATTTT
V: TRBV2; D: TRBD1; size: -; J: TRBJ1-2; CDR3: CASKDRDRGGDGYTF; DNA: TGTGCCAGCAAGGACCGGGACAGGGGAGGGGATGGCTACACCTTC
V: TRBV6-5; D: TRBD1; size: -; J: TRBJ1-5; CDR3: CASSPGTGGNQPQHF; DNA: TGTGCCAGCAGTCCCGGGACAGGGGGTAATCAGCCCCAGCATTTT
V: TRBV15; D: TRBD1; size: -; J: TRBJ1-5; CDR3: CATSSTQGAGQPQHF; DNA: TGTGCCACCAGCAGTACTCAGGGGGCCGGTCAGCCCCAGCATTTT
V: TRBV18; D: TRBD1; size: few; J: TRBJ1-2; CDR3: CASSPGQGLANYGYTF; DNA: TGTGCCAGCTCACCGGGACAGGGCCTAGCTAACTATGGCTACACCTTC